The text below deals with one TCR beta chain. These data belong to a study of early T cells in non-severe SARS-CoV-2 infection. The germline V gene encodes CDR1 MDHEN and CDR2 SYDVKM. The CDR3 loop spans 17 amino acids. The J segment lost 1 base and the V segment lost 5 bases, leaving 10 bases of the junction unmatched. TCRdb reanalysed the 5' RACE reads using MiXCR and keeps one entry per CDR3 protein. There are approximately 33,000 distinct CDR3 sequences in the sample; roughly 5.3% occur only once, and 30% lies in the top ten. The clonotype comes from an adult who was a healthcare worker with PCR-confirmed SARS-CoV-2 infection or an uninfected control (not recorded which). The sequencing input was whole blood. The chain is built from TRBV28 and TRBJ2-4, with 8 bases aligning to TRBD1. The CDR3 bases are TGTGCCAGCAGTCTCTCAGGGGGCGGTCGGGCCAAAAACATTCAGTACTTC. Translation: CASSLSGGGRAKNIQYF.